This record concerns one T cell receptor beta chain sequence. CDR1 is SGHRS and CDR2 is YFSETQ in the germline V gene. Trimming removed 2 bases from V and 9 bases from J; junction bases left unmatched: 4. The CDR3 is 14 amino acids. Some clones are missing from TCRdb's copy, which holds only in-frame ones; the method was immunoSEQ multiplex PCR. The sample shows around 90,000 clones, about 85% of them seen only once. The source of the sample is a study of control samples from healthy donors and cancer patients. The sequence was collected from a woman aged 40-49 years in good health. This rearrangement joins TRBV5-1 to TRBJ1-6, with 8 bases lining up with TRBD1. The source material was blood. CDR3 sequence (DNA): TGCGCCAGCAGCTTCGGACAGGGTGGTTCACCCCTCCACTTT. Its protein product is CASSFGQGGSPLHF.